The 4 T cell receptor beta chains listed next were all sequenced from one sample in a study of Ad26.COV2.S vaccination and SARS-CoV-2 variants. Sequencing was performed with immunoSEQ multiplex PCR; in TCRdb, only in-frame clones are kept and a portion is missing. The table includes about 420,000 clones, around nine tenths detected once. The treatment here: some 20 received Ad26.COV2.S at low or high dose, single or two shots; about 5 received placebo; per-sample allocation not given. Samples analyzed were those drawn on day 63 after the first vaccine or placebo injection. This specimen consisted of peripheral blood, obtained in a trial of Ad26.COV2.S vaccine versus placebo. All receptors come from a person aged 18-60 years who received the Ad26.COV2.S COVID-19 vaccine or a placebo.

The genes are TRBV29-1 and TRBJ2-7; 9 bases agree with TRBD1. From germline, CDR1 is SQVTM and CDR2 ANQGSEA. The V segment lost 2 bases and the J segment 6 bases; nucleotides outside the gene matches: 11. This CDR3 has 15 residues. The CDR3 sequence is CSVELRQGGIGEQYF. CDR3 nucleotides: TGCAGCGTTGAACTTCGACAGGGGGGGATCGGCGAGCAGTACTTC.

In its sample, this clone was seen once. V is TRBV7-2 and J is TRBJ2-5, with D possibly being TRBD1 (7 bases). V lost 5 bases to trimming and J lost 5 bases, with 15 bases between them. The V gene's germline CDR1 is SGHTA and CDR2 FQGNSA. CDR3 length: 14 residues. The CDR3 DNA reads TGTGCCAGCAGCCGCCAGGGGGGCCCGGAGACCCAGTACTTC. It specifies CASSRQGGPETQYF.

There are a few counts of this clone. This chain links TRBV5-4 with TRBJ1-5; possible D gene TRBD1, 5 bases. V lost 1 base and J lost 3, with 17 bases in between. The CDR3 is 17 amino acids. Looked up from germline, CDR1 is SGHNT and CDR2 is YYREEE (reference sequence). The CDR3 is CASSLFRFGRANQPQHF. In DNA, the CDR3 is TGTGCCAGCAGCTTGTTTAGATTCGGCAGGGCCAATCAGCCCCAGCATTTT.

V usage is TRBV7-9 and J usage is TRBJ1-6; the D is unclear. Trimming took off 4 bases at V and 7 bases at J, with 8 bases between the two ends. The germline gives CDR1 SEHNR, CDR2 FQNEAQ (reference sequence). This CDR3 is 13 amino acids long. The CDR3 coding sequence is TGTGCCAGCAGCTCTCCGACGAATTCACCCCTCCACTTT. Protein: CASSSPTNSPLHF. Combining the CDR3 with reference TRBV7-9 and TRBJ1-6 gives the whole variable domain DTGVSQNPRHKITKRGQNVTFRCDPISEHNRLYWYRQTLGQGPEFLTYFQNEAQLEKSRLLSDRFSAERPKGSFSTLEIQRTEQGDSAMYLCASSSPTNSPLHFGNGTRLTVT.